This T cell receptor (beta chain) emerged from a study of blood T cells in healthy people across ages. Germline CDR1 LGHNA, CDR2 YNFKEQ. V was clipped by 1 base and J by 9 bases, with 10 bases between them. The CDR3 loop spans 13 amino acids. Alongside a J-beta primer mix, a sample-barcoded 5' primer served in a second PCR lasting roughly 7 to 12 cycles. MiXCR, applied by TCRdb to the 5' RACE reads, yields one record per CDR3 protein. The repertoire includes 650,000 to 1,000,000 distinct CDR3 sequences, about 47% of them detected once, and about a sixth sits in the top ten. The TCR originated in a man older than 75 in good health. The chain recombines TRBV4-2 with TRBJ2-1, with D tentatively TRBD1 (6 bases). Sequencing was performed on blood. The CDR3 spells CASSQGRGGEQFF. In nucleotides, the CDR3 is TGTGCCAGCAGCCAAGGTCGAGGGGGTGAGCAGTTCTTC.